What follows describes a single TCR beta chain. Unique molecular identifiers tagged the TCR beta cDNA libraries. TCRdb fed the PCR reads into MiXCR, producing one record per CDR3 protein. The sample holds fewer than 900,000 distinct CDR3 sequences, 46% seen once. These data come from a study of post-analysis software for immune sequencing data. The sample taken for sequencing was blood. The sequence derives from a girl aged 5 to 17 with multiple sclerosis.

Here the CDR3 DNA reads TGTGCCAGCAGTTATCGCGGGAGGACGGGGGAGACCCAGTACTTC. It codes for CASSYRGRTGETQYF. This sequence joins TRBV6-6 and TRBJ2-7; 8 bases fit TRBD2. The J call may be mistaken, given a closer DNA end match to TRBJ2-5. CDR3 length: 15 amino acids. Germline V gives CDR1 MNHNY, CDR2 SVGAGI (reference sequence).